This record covers a single TCR beta chain. What it binds is not known. The data originate from a study of molecular identifiers for immune sequencing clone quantification. Whole-study context: Naive CD8 RNA (around 20,000 or 99,000 cells) was divided into five aliquots, with four sequenced. The study's findings and limits: Clonotypes surpassing 20 RNA copies contained over 98% of effector molecules, versus under 1% in naive cells.

TCRdb reprocessed the PCR reads via MiXCR and lists one record per CDR3 protein. Found here are more than 450,000 distinct CDR3 sequences, around a fifth of them singletons; the top ten hold approximately 0.84%. The V gene end was trimmed by 7 bases and the J gene end by 4 bases; junction bases not matched to a gene: 9. The CDR3 runs to 15 residues. The V gene's germline CDR1 is SGHTA and CDR2 FQGNSA. The sequence came from a human donor in good health. Some libraries in this study had Jurkat cell RNA spiked in. V usage is TRBV7-2 and J usage is TRBJ2-3; 9 nucleotides agree with TRBD1. The sequenced material came from naive CD8+ T cells from blood, with Jurkat cell RNA spiked in. Documented subset: FACS-sorted CD8+CD4-CCR7+CD45RA+ naive T cells. CDR3 in amino acids: CASNPLGQGADTQYF. Here the CDR3 DNA reads TGTGCCAGCAACCCCTTGGGACAGGGCGCAGATACGCAGTATTTT.